The following is a T cell receptor (beta chain) sequence with its context. The antigen is not known. Using a J-beta primer mix together with a sample-barcoded 5' primer, a second PCR was run for about 7 to 12 cycles. The authors tagged each cDNA molecule using a template-switch adaptor with 12 random nucleotides. MiXCR was run by TCRdb on the 5' RACE reads, yielding one entry per CDR3 protein. Found here are 650,000 to 800,000 distinct CDR3 sequences, under 45% of them singletons; the top ten hold nearly 20%. This sample was taken from a study of blood T cells in healthy people across ages. The CDR3 extends over 11 amino acids. V was clipped by 6 bases and J by 11 bases, with 13 bases between them. General study results and limits: TCR beta diversity per million T cells fell roughly linearly with age. It was the long-lived donors that had more naive CD4+ cells and higher diversity than aged donors.

The receptor comes from a man aged 55 to 70 in good health. This rearrangement joins TRBV12-3 or TRBV12-4 to TRBJ1-1, with D tentatively TRBD1 (6 bases). The sequenced sample consisted of blood. CDR3: CASSRDNSAFF. The CDR3 DNA follows: TGTGCCAGCAGCCGGGACAATTCGGCTTTCTTT.